The rows below give T cell receptor beta chains drawn from one sample of a study of T cell responses to AZD1222 COVID-19 vaccine. TCRdb's copy holds only in-frame clones and misses some; the assay was immunoSEQ multiplex PCR. The repertoire holds approximately 150,000 clones, with around 90% as singletons. The sample consisted of peripheral blood, taken on day 0 of AZD1222 vaccination. The receptors derive from an adult in good health. Both conserved end residues are part of each CDR3. Each record gives: J gene, clone size, V gene, D gene, CDR3 protein, CDR3 DNA. The D gene is left open where the match is weak. Where a row states a size, it is once, few, many or the class of an expanded clone; other rows omit it.

j_call: TRBJ1-2; clone_size: .; v_call: TRBV28; d_call: TRBD1; cdr3_aa: CASSETGTGNYGYTF; cdr3_nt: TGTGCCAGCAGTGAGACCGGGACAGGGAACTATGGCTACACCTTC
j_call: TRBJ2-7; clone_size: few; v_call: TRBV10-2; d_call: .; cdr3_aa: CASSESWGYEQYF; cdr3_nt: TGCGCCAGCAGTGAGTCGTGGGGCTACGAGCAGTACTTC
j_call: TRBJ2-7; clone_size: .; v_call: TRBV19; d_call: TRBD1; cdr3_aa: CASSILQGGNYEQYF; cdr3_nt: TGTGCCAGTAGTATATTACAGGGGGGTAATTACGAGCAGTACTTC
j_call: TRBJ2-7; clone_size: .; v_call: TRBV20-1; d_call: TRBD2; cdr3_aa: CSASRVGGPDEQYF; cdr3_nt: TGCAGTGCTAGTCGGGTGGGAGGGCCGGACGAGCAGTACTTC
j_call: TRBJ2-1; clone_size: .; v_call: TRBV11-1; d_call: .; cdr3_aa: CASSPRDTFNEQFF; cdr3_nt: TGTGCCAGCAGCCCCCGGGACACCTTTAATGAGCAGTTCTTC
j_call: TRBJ2-7; clone_size: .; v_call: TRBV18; d_call: .; cdr3_aa: CASSPAGPYEQYF; cdr3_nt: TGTGCCAGCTCACCAGCAGGGCCCTACGAGCAGTACTTC
j_call: TRBJ1-1; clone_size: .; v_call: TRBV4-1; d_call: .; cdr3_aa: CASSLGPLGNTEAFF; cdr3_nt: TGCGCCAGCAGCCTCGGACCGCTGGGGAACACTGAAGCTTTCTTT
j_call: TRBJ2-7; clone_size: .; v_call: TRBV18; d_call: TRBD1; cdr3_aa: CASSLGQVREQYF; cdr3_nt: TGTGCCAGCTCCCTCGGACAGGTGAGGGAGCAGTACTTC
j_call: TRBJ2-7; clone_size: .; v_call: TRBV9; d_call: TRBD1; cdr3_aa: CASSPWDRGADYEQYF; cdr3_nt: TGTGCCAGCAGCCCGTGGGACAGGGGAGCCGACTACGAGCAGTACTTC
j_call: TRBJ2-1; clone_size: .; v_call: TRBV28; d_call: .; cdr3_aa: CASSLAGYNEQFF; cdr3_nt: TGTGCCAGCAGTTTGGCCGGCTACAATGAGCAGTTCTTC